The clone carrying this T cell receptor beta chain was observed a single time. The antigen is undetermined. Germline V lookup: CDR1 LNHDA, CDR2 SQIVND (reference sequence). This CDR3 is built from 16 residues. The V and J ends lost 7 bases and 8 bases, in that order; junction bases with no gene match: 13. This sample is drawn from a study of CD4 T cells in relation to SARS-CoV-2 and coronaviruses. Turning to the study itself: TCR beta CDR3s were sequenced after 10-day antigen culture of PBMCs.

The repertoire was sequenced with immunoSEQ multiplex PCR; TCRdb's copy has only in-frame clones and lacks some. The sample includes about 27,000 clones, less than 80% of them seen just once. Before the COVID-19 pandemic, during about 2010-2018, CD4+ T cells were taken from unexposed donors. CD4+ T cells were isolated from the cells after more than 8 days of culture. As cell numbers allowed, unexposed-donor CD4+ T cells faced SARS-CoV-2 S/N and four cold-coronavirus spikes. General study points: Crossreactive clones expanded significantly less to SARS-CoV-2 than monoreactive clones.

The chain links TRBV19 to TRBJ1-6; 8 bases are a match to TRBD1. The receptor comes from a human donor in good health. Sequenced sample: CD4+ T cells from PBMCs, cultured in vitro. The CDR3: CASTDRGGIGYSPLHF. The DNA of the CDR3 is TGTGCCAGTACTGACAGGGGTGGAATTGGTTATTCACCCCTCCACTTT.